The clone carrying this TCR beta chain was observed at least ten times. What it recognizes is unknown. TCR beta CDR3 regions were amplified from RNA. TCR CDR3 regions were first amplified by RT-PCR with HTBI primers. TCRdb reanalysed the multiplex PCR reads using MiXCR and keeps one entry per CDR3 protein. The profile shows around 300,000 distinct CDR3 sequences, roughly 15% of them singletons. This sample was included in a study of T cells in Graves' hyperthyroidism and ophthalmopathy. The study's findings and limits: Blood shared most expanded thyroid clonotypes above 0.001. In validation, the model predicted ophthalmopathy. These predictions came a median about 6 months before onset.

An absence of ophthalmopathy progression within 18 months meant stable Graves' hyperthyroidism. Fresh peripheral blood, under 13 ml, yielded the PBMCs. Between the trimmed V and J ends, which lost 6 bases and 6 bases, there was a span of 15 bases. The V gene's germline CDR1 is MNHNS and CDR2 SASEGT. This CDR3 region has 13 residues. The source is a woman between 40 and 50 years old with Graves' hyperthyroidism. This chain links TRBV6-1 with TRBJ2-7; D possibly corresponds to TRBD2 (5 bases). The sample taken for sequencing was blood. The CDR3 DNA reads as TGTGCCAGCAGGATTAGCGAAGTTGGCGAGCAGTACTTC. Translation: CASRISEVGEQYF.